This TCR beta chain was recorded in a study of blood T cell repertoires in COVID-19. Study in general: Samples came from the United States, Italy and Spain, spanning acute and convalescent COVID-19. From T cells, B-cell-depleted T cells, or PBMCs came the material, which was cDNA or gDNA.

After removal of 5 bases from V and 0 bases from J, the junction contained 0 bases not matched to a gene. CDR1 is MDHEN and CDR2 is SYDVKM in the germline V gene. The CDR3 covers 13 residues. In the original analysis: By means of reference gene primer amplification, nucleated cell counts were estimated. Assay: immunoSEQ multiplex PCR; the TCRdb copy retains only in-frame clones and omits some. V and J calls and clone size are given by that table; D and trimming were obtained from the DNA. The sample holds 250,000 to 300,000 clones; approximately 82% are singletons and the top ten take over 4.5%. The receptor's source is a man aged 55 to 70 who had recovered from COVID-19. Material: peripheral blood. The chain recombines TRBV28 with TRBJ1-1, with 7 bases identical to TRBD1. CDR3 loop: CASSRGLNTEAFF. The CDR3, as DNA: TGTGCCAGCAGTAGGGGGCTGAACACTGAAGCTTTCTTT.